One sample yielded the 20 T cell receptor beta chains listed below, sequenced in a study of cytotoxic CD8 clonotypes in ibrutinib-treated CLL. TCRdb's table, derived via immunoSEQ multiplex PCR, lists solely in-frame clones and lacks some. The table has roughly 250,000 clones, about three quarters seen once. The sequenced sample was PBMCs, obtained after 24 months of ibrutinib treatment. All receptors come from a human donor with chronic lymphocytic leukemia.

Details on this clone: A read error may produce the germline difference seen at one junction end. The rearrangement uses TRBV20-1 and TRBJ2-7; no firm D call. From germline, CDR1 is DFQATT and CDR2 SNEGSKA (reference sequence). CDR3 length: 11 amino acids. As DNA, the CDR3 is TGCAGTGCTAGAACCCGAAACCTTAATTTCTTC. Encoded protein: CSARTRNLNFF.

The V gene is TRBV25-1, the J gene TRBJ2-1; 8 nucleotides agree with TRBD2. The CDR3 covers 15 residues. Per germline, CDR1 MGHDK and CDR2 SYGVNS. V shed 7 bases, J shed 5 bases, and the junction held 10 bases outside the gene matches. The CDR3 sequence is CASKLAGKGDNEQFF. CDR3 DNA: TGTGCCAGCAAATTAGCGGGAAAAGGGGACAATGAGCAGTTCTTC.

The V and J genes are TRBV7-3 and TRBJ1-1; D gene unclear. The CDR3 totals 14 residues. Germline loops: CDR1 SGHTA, CDR2 FQGTGA. V shed 1 base and J shed 5 bases, with 11 bases lying between them. Here the CDR3 reads CASSLKGSGTEAFF. CDR3 in DNA: TGTGCCAGCAGCTTAAAGGGAAGTGGGACTGAAGCTTTCTTT.

This clone was counted a single time. This chain links TRBV6-5 with TRBJ1-1; D not resolved. CDR1 is MNHEY, CDR2 SVGAGI, per germline. The CDR3 loop spans 11 amino acids. Trimming removed 8 bases from V and 0 bases from J, with 4 bases in between. The CDR3 DNA sequence: TGTGCCAGCCGAATGAACACTGAAGCTTTCTTT. Encoded protein: CASRMNTEAFF.

The rearrangement links TRBV14 to TRBJ2-1; maybe TRBD2 (5 bases). V was pared by 0 bases and J by 14 bases, with 17 bases between. Germline V gene sequence: CDR1 SGHDN, CDR2 FVKESK. This CDR3 has 14 residues. The CDR3 DNA follows: TGTGCCAGCAGCCAAGATCTGCCTAGCCCCCAGGAGTTCTTC. As protein: CASSQDLPSPQEFF.

The genes are TRBV19 and TRBJ2-7; 9 nucleotides agree with TRBD2. This CDR3 is built from 14 residues. CDR1 LNHDA and CDR2 SQIVND come from the germline V gene (reference sequence). Trimming removed 9 bases from V and 0 bases from J; junction bases left unmatched: 6. CDR3: CASRLSGSSYEQYF. Written as DNA, the CDR3 is TGTGCCAGCCGCCTTAGCGGGAGCTCCTACGAGCAGTACTTC.

The rearrangement links TRBV7-6 to TRBJ1-3; D remains ambiguous. Trimming stripped 1 base from V and 3 bases from J, with 10 bases between. The germline gives CDR1 SGHVS, CDR2 FNYEAQ. There are 15 residues in the CDR3. The CDR3 DNA follows: TGTGCCAGCAGCTTAGACATGGCCGGTGGAAACACCATATATTTT. It encodes CASSLDMAGGNTIYF.

The chain carries TRBV29-1 and TRBJ2-1, with TRBD2 identical over 11 bases. The germline CDR1 and CDR2 sequences are SQVTM and ANQGSEA. The V segment lost 7 bases and the J segment 9 bases; nucleotides outside the gene matches: 5. The CDR3 is 12 amino acids. Here the CDR3 DNA reads TGCAGCGCCGATAGCGGGGGGGGTGAGCAGTTCTTC. The encoded protein is CSADSGGGEQFF.

This clone was found a few times. V usage is TRBV6-5 and J usage is TRBJ1-4; 9 positions agree with TRBD1. CDR1 is MNHEY and CDR2 is SVGAGI in the germline V gene. CDR3 length: 14 amino acids. V lost 6 bases and J lost 7; bases outside the gene matches: 6. This CDR3 reads CASSRDREAEKLFF. CDR3 nucleotides: TGTGCCAGCAGCCGGGACAGGGAGGCTGAAAAACTGTTTTTT.

The J gene is TRBJ2-7, the V gene TRBV6-5, with a tentative D call TRBD2 (6 bases). The CDR3 length is 13 residues. V was cut by 1 base and J by 5 bases, with 9 bases left in between. The germline V gene has CDR1 MNHEY and CDR2 SVGAGI. CDR3 loop: CASSYLGLHEQYF. DNA of the CDR3: TGTGCCAGCAGTTACTTGGGACTCCACGAGCAGTACTTC.

This clone occurred once. The V gene is TRBV9, the J gene TRBJ1-1; 7 bases line up with TRBD1. This CDR3 region has 15 residues. V was pared by 3 bases and J by 7 bases, with 12 bases of the junction left unmatched. Germline V gene sequence: CDR1 SGDLS, CDR2 YYNGEE. The CDR3 sequence: CASSAGGSTGDEAFF. DNA of the CDR3: TGTGCCAGCAGCGCAGGGGGGAGCACAGGGGATGAAGCTTTCTTT.

A few counts support this clone. V usage is TRBV29-1 and J usage is TRBJ1-5; no clear D. Per the germline V gene, CDR1 is SQVTM and CDR2 is ANQGSEA. The length of the CDR3 is 14 residues. The germline V and J ends were trimmed by 5 bases and 0 bases, with 11 bases remaining between them. The CDR3, as DNA: TGCAGCGTTAAGGACGGAATTAGCAATCAGCCCCAGCATTTT. This translates into CSVKDGISNQPQHF.

The CDR3 loop is CASRTGTGNDGYTF. The CDR3 DNA reads as TGTGCCAGCAGAACCGGGACAGGGAATGATGGCTACACCTTC. V and J are TRBV9 and TRBJ1-2, with 9 nucleotides matching TRBD1. Germline trimming cut 5 bases from V and 6 bases from J; bases unmatched to any gene: 8. The CDR3 loop spans 14 amino acids. Germline-derived CDR1 and CDR2 are SGDLS and YYNGEE.

V gene TRBV11-3 combines with J gene TRBJ1-2; weak D call: TRBD1 (5 bases). Trimming pared 3 bases from V and 8 bases from J, leaving 10 bases between. Germline assignment: CDR1 SGHNT and CDR2 YENEEA. This CDR3 contains 12 residues. CDR3 sequence reads: CASSLSGKGYTF. The DNA of the CDR3 is TGTGCCAGCAGCTTGTCAGGGAAGGGCTACACCTTC.

This chain links TRBV10-3 with TRBJ2-5; 7 bases are shared with TRBD1. The germline CDR1 and CDR2 sequences are ENHRY and SYGVKD. The CDR3 is 14 residues long. V shed 6 bases, J shed 3 bases, and the junction held 7 bases outside the gene matches. The CDR3 DNA is TGTGCCATCAGACCGGACAGGATCGAAGAGACCCAGTACTTC. Amino acid sequence: CAIRPDRIEETQYF.

The rearrangement joins TRBV15 to TRBJ2-3; D remains unclear. This CDR3 is built from 13 residues. Germline loops: CDR1 LNHNV, CDR2 YYDKDF (reference sequence). V lost 8 bases to trimming and J lost 0 bases, with 9 bases between them. The CDR3 sequence: CATRWGSTDTQYF. In DNA form, the CDR3 reads TGTGCCACCCGATGGGGTAGCACAGATACGCAGTATTTT.

With regard to this clone: The junction does not match germline at one end; this may be a read error. The gene calls are TRBV7-7 and TRBJ1-2; a possible D gene is TRBD1 (5 bases). The germline gives CDR1 SSHAT, CDR2 FNYEAQ (reference sequence). The CDR3 consists of 15 residues. The CDR3 DNA sequence: TGTGCTAGCAGCCCCCTCGGGGGAGATGACTATGGCTACACCTTC. It yields the protein CASSPLGGDDYGYTF.

The chain has TRBV19 and TRBJ1-1, with a possible D match to TRBD1 (6 bases). Trimming stripped 7 bases from V and 4 bases from J, with 10 bases between. Per germline, CDR1 LNHDA and CDR2 SQIVND (reference sequence). The CDR3 contains 12 residues. The CDR3 DNA reads as TGTGCCAGTAATGGCAGGGGCACTGAAGCTTTCTTT. Its protein product is CASNGRGTEAFF.

The chain carries TRBV30 and TRBJ2-5; 7 bases align to TRBD1. V dropped 5 bases and J dropped 6; count of bases not matched to a gene: 9. CDR1 GTSNPN and CDR2 SVGIG come from the germline V gene (reference sequence). The CDR3 sequence is 13 residues long. The CDR3: CAWSRTGWKTQYF. CDR3 sequence (DNA): TGTGCCTGGTCCCGGACAGGTTGGAAGACCCAGTACTTC.

V is TRBV29-1 and J is TRBJ1-1; 8 bases line up with TRBD1. The CDR3 spans 13 residues. In germline, CDR1 is SQVTM, CDR2 ANQGSEA. V lost 6 bases, J lost 4 bases, and 7 bases stayed unmatched. The CDR3 nucleotides read TGCAGCGTAAGGACAGGGAGGACCACTGAAGCTTTCTTT. This gives the protein CSVRTGRTTEAFF. The complete variable domain, with remaining parts taken from reference TRBV29-1 and TRBJ1-1, reads SAVISQKPSRDICQRGTSLTIQCQVDSQVTMMFWYRQQPGQSLTLIATANQGSEATYESGFVIDKFPISRPNLTFSTLTVSNMSPEDSSIYLCSVRTGRTTEAFFGQGTRLTVV.